The 6 T cell receptor beta chains below all came from one sample that was sequenced in a study of blood T cell repertoires in COVID-19. Sequenced by immunoSEQ multiplex PCR; TCRdb stores in-frame clones only, minus some. The sample gives around 300,000 clones, 75% to 90% of which show up once; approximately 4% is in the top ten. Source material: peripheral blood. The receptor set was obtained from a woman in her forties with acute or convalescent COVID-19.

This clone was counted once. This rearrangement joins TRBV27 to TRBJ1-1; D is unresolved. The germline gives CDR1 MNHEY, CDR2 SMNVEV (reference sequence). This CDR3 is built from 15 residues. V lost 5 bases, J lost 5 bases, and 18 bases lay in between. The CDR3 DNA is TGTGCCAGCAGTGCCATTCAAGGGAGTGCGACTGAAGCTTTCTTT. Amino acids: CASSAIQGSATEAFF.

About this clone: Other DNA sequences in this specimen translate into the identical CDR3. This rearrangement joins TRBV7-8 to TRBJ1-2; 10 nucleotides match TRBD1. The V segment lost 4 bases and the J segment 0 bases; nucleotides outside the gene matches: 5. The CDR3 is 16 amino acids. Germline V CDR1 and CDR2: SGHVS, FQNEAQ. The CDR3 loop is CASSSRTGGTNYGYTF. In DNA form, the CDR3 reads TGTGCCAGCAGCTCGAGGACAGGGGGTACTAACTATGGCTACACCTTC.

The V and J genes are TRBV6-6 and TRBJ1-1; the D is unclear. Between the trimmed V and J ends, which lost 4 bases and 0 bases, there was a span of 6 bases. Looked up from germline, CDR1 is MNHNY and CDR2 is SVGAGI (reference sequence). The CDR3 has 13 residues. CDR3 nucleotides: TGTGCCAGCAGTTCCGCAGTGAACACTGAAGCTTTCTTT. Encoded protein: CASSSAVNTEAFF.

The chain combines TRBV5-1 with TRBJ1-1; D remains ambiguous. Germline V gene sequence: CDR1 SGHRS, CDR2 YFSETQ. This CDR3 has 14 residues. V was clipped by 7 bases and J by 3 bases, with 16 bases between them. CDR3 sequence (DNA): TGCGCCAGCCCCCTCCCAGATGATGACACTGAAGCTTTCTTT. Residues: CASPLPDDDTEAFF.

V gene TRBV5-6 combines with J gene TRBJ2-5; 8 positions match TRBD2. V lost 4 bases to trimming and J lost 6 bases; unmatched junction nucleotides: 11. The CDR3 runs 15 residues. The germline V gene encodes CDR1 SGHDT and CDR2 YYEEEE. The CDR3 DNA sequence: TGTGCCAGCAGCCGCGCCGGGGGGGCTGGGAAGACCCAGTACTTC. Its translation is CASSRAGGAGKTQYF.

In this sample, this clone turned up a few times. The rearrangement links TRBV9 to TRBJ1-2; perhaps TRBD1 as D (5 bases). Germline CDR1 SGDLS, CDR2 YYNGEE. Trimming stripped 2 bases from V and 5 bases from J, with 13 bases between. The CDR3 is 14 amino acids. This chain's CDR3 is CASSVHLDSYGYTF. Written as DNA, the CDR3 is TGTGCCAGCAGCGTTCACCTCGACAGTTATGGCTACACCTTC.